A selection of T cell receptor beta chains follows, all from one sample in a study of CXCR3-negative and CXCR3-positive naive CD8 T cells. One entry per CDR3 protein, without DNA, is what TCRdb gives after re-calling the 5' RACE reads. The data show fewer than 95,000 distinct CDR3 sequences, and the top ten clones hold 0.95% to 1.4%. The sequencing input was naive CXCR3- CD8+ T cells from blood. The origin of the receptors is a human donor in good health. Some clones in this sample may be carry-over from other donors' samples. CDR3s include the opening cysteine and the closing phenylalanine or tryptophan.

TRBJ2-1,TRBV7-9,CASSAGGSEQFF
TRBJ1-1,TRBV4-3,CASSPGGRGESTEAFF
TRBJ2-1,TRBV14,CASSQGSAGPYNEQFF
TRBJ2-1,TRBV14,CASSQRDLYNEQFF
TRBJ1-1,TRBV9,CASSAANRPEAFF
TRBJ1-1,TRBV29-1,CSVGKGTEAFF
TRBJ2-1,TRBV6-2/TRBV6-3,CASSYSKWREGPGDEQFF
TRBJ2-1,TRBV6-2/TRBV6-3,CASSPFRGSSYNEQFF
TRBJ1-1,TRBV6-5,CASSYSRGGGTEAFF
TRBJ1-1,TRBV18,CASSPPESEAFF
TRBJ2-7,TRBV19,CASSLWTGAYEQYF
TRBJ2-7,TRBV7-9,CASSLVGSHYEQYF
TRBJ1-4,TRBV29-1,CSVRQGWNEKLFF
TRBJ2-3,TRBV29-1,CSVRKGVPDTQYF
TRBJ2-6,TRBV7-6,CATSLEGQTYSGANVLTF
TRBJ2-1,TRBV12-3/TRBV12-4,CASGSWTGGFDEQFF
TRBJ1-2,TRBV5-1,CASSLVSGEGYTF
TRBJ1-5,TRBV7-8,CASSLKGTVNQHQHF
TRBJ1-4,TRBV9,CASSVAPEGYNEKLFF
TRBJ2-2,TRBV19,CASLPTGLARRTGELFF
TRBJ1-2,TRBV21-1,CASRPRADYGYTF
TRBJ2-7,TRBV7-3,CASSQSGGAPYEQYF
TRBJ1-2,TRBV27,CASSGGLGYTF
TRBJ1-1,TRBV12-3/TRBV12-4,CASSFPTGKAFF
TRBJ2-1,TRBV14,CASSQDPSQSSSYNEQFF
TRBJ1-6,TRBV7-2,CASSSFNSPLHF
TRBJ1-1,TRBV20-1,CSARSSTEAFF
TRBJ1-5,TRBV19,CASSTDPTGESNQPQHF
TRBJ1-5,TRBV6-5,CASSFQGGDQPQHF
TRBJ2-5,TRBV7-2,CASSWPPWRTQGETQYF
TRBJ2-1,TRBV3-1,CASSQDGAYNEQFF
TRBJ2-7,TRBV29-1,CSVDRGYEQYF
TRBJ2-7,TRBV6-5,CASSYSGDEQYF
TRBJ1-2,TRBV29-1,CSVEDDDRGRVLGYGYTF
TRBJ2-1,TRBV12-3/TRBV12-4,CASSFPDLRGTAEQFF
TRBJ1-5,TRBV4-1,CASSQTEIGNQPQHF
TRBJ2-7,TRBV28,CASLPAGLKEQYF
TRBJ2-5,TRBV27,CASSSGQGAVETQYF
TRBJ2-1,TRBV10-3,CAISERLTYNEQFF
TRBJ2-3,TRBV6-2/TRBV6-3,CASSQALAGPEDTQYF
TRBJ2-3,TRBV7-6,CASSLTDGRMDTQYF
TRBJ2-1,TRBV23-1,CASSQSAGEGFF
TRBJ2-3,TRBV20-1,CSAKLAGDSTDTQYF
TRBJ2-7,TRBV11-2,CASSLPVYTYEQYF
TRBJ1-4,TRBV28,CASSLGQVGKLFF
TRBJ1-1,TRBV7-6,CASSLVGAGDTEAFF
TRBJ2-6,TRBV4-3,CASSVDRGAGANVLTF
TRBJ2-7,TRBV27,CASRDREHYEQYF
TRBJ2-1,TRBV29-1,CSGWDSRSYNEQFF
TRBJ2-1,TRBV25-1,CASSGDSRVLDEQFF
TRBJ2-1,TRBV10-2,CASRKGLTLNNEQFF
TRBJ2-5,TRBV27,CASSPQLTGGAGETQYF
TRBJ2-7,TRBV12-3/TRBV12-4,CASSLAVRAEQYF
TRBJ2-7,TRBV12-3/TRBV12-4,CATRAGTASRQYF
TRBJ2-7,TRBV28,CASSLKDVLPGEQYF
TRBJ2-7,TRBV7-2,CASSLDDGWDSYEQYF
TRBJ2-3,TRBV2,CASSERTSLGDTQYF
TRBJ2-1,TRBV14,CASSSPSSYNEQFF
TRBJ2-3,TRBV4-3,CASSQQVRGRKDTQYF